A single sample gave rise to the 21 T cell receptor beta chains below, sequenced in a study of blood T cell repertoires in COVID-19. Using immunoSEQ multiplex PCR, the repertoire was profiled, and TCRdb retains in-frame clones only, with some absent. The profile shows a few hundred thousand clones, just under 90% of them singletons. Sequenced sample: peripheral blood. All receptors come from a woman in her forties with acute or convalescent COVID-19.

The V and J genes are TRBV5-1 and TRBJ1-1, with TRBD1 matching 8 bases. Germline-derived CDR1 and CDR2 are SGHRS and YFSETQ. The CDR3 length is 14 residues. J lost 5 bases, V lost 3 bases, and 6 bases had no gene match. The CDR3 DNA reads TGCGCCAGCAGCTCCGCCGACAGGGGAACTGAAGCTTTCTTT. It is translated as CASSSADRGTEAFF.

The chain couples TRBV25-1 to TRBJ2-1, with 9 positions matching TRBD2. CDR1 and CDR2 from the germline V gene are MGHDK and SYGVNS. The V gene end was trimmed by 6 bases and the J gene end by 5 bases; junction bases not matched to a gene: 14. CDR3 length equals 17 residues. Written as DNA, the CDR3 is TGTGCCAGCAGACCCCCCCCGCTAGCGGGGCAAAACAATGAGCAGTTCTTC. This translates into CASRPPPLAGQNNEQFF.

The chain is built from TRBV5-1 and TRBJ2-1; 8 nucleotides match TRBD2. V lost 1 base to trimming and J lost 7 bases; unmatched junction nucleotides: 10. The CDR3 extends over 16 amino acids. From germline, CDR1 is SGHRS and CDR2 YFSETQ. The CDR3 coding sequence is TGCGCCAGCAGCTTGCGCCCGACTAGCGAATGGAATGAGCAGTTCTTC. Encoded protein: CASSLRPTSEWNEQFF.

This chain uses TRBV25-1 with TRBJ1-2, with D perhaps TRBD1 (6 bases). Per the germline V gene, CDR1 is MGHDK and CDR2 is SYGVNS. The CDR3 spans 15 residues. V lost 3 bases and J 2 bases, leaving 13 bases between the germline ends. The CDR3 DNA reads TGTGCCAGCAGTGAGACAGGCAGGGTCAACTATGGCTACACCTTC. Protein product: CASSETGRVNYGYTF.

V and J are TRBV18 and TRBJ1-2; D is perhaps TRBD1 (5 bases). CDR1 is KGHSH and CDR2 is LQKENI in the germline V gene. This CDR3 has 15 amino acids. V was clipped by 1 base and J by 3 bases, with 12 bases between them. This CDR3 reads CASSPRQEGHYGYTF. The CDR3 DNA follows: TGTGCCAGCTCACCACGCCAGGAGGGGCACTATGGCTACACCTTC.

The chain combines TRBV11-2 with TRBJ2-7; tentative D call: TRBD1 (6 bases). The CDR3 has 16 residues. Trimming shortened V by 1 base and J by 7 bases, and 20 bases separated the two germline ends. Germline V lookup: CDR1 SGHAT, CDR2 FQNNGV. The chain's CDR3 is CASSLAPPGTKGEQYV. CDR3 bases: TGTGCCAGCAGCTTAGCCCCCCCAGGGACAAAGGGTGAGCAGTACGTC.

The chain has TRBV5-1 and TRBJ2-5; weak D call: TRBD2 (6 bases). Germline CDR1 and CDR2: SGHRS and YFSETQ. This CDR3 spans 16 amino acids. The ends were cut back, 4 bases at V and 2 bases at J, with 18 bases in the middle. CDR3: CASSPVTRSLQETQYF. As DNA, the CDR3 is TGCGCCAGCAGCCCCGTGACTAGATCGCTTCAAGAGACCCAGTACTTC.

This rearrangement joins TRBV11-2 to TRBJ1-1; D remains unclear. CDR3 length: 15 amino acids. Trimming shortened V by 5 bases and J by 0 bases, and 13 bases separated the two germline ends. Germline-derived CDR1 and CDR2 are SGHAT and FQNNGV. In DNA, the CDR3 is TGTGCCAGCAGCCGTTCAGCGGGTGTGAACACTGAAGCTTTCTTT. Protein sequence: CASSRSAGVNTEAFF.

The V and J genes are TRBV7-2 and TRBJ2-5; 7 positions agree with TRBD1. CDR3 length equals 14 residues. Germline V gene data show CDR1 as SGHTA and CDR2 as FQGNSA. V gave up 5 bases and J gave up 5 bases; unmatched junction bases: 8. Written as DNA, the CDR3 is TGTGCCAGCAGCCCCCCGGGACAGCAGGAGACCCAGTACTTC. Translated: CASSPPGQQETQYF.

This chain joins TRBV4-2 and TRBJ2-3; 9 bases agree with TRBD2. Germline loops: CDR1 LGHNA, CDR2 YNFKEQ. V trimming: 2 bases; J trimming: 2 bases; junction bases outside the gene matches: 8. CDR3 length: 17 amino acids. CDR3 loop: CASSQLSGGPSTDTQYF. The DNA of the CDR3 is TGTGCCAGCAGCCAACTGAGCGGGGGGCCCTCCACAGATACGCAGTATTTT.

The DNA of the CDR3 is TGTGCCACCAGCGTAGCGGGGGGGCACACAGATACGCAGTATTTT. It is translated as CATSVAGGHTDTQYF. The chain carries TRBV24-1 and TRBJ2-3; 11 nucleotides agree with TRBD2. The V gene end was trimmed by 7 bases and the J gene end by 2 bases; junction bases not matched to a gene: 4. Germline CDR1 and CDR2: KGHDR and SFDVKD. This CDR3 has 15 amino acids.

The V gene is TRBV27, the J gene TRBJ1-5; 9 bases fit TRBD1. The CDR3 is 14 residues long. Germline lookup yields CDR1 MNHEY and CDR2 SMNVEV (reference sequence). The V segment lost 4 bases and the J segment 10 bases; nucleotides outside the gene matches: 8. The CDR3 is CASSSRTGERPQHF. The CDR3 DNA is TGTGCCAGCAGTTCGCGGACAGGGGAAAGACCCCAGCATTTT.

The chain joins TRBV19 to TRBJ1-3; 7 bases match TRBD1. Germline V gene data show CDR1 as LNHDA and CDR2 as SQIVND (reference sequence). This CDR3 comprises 16 residues. With V trimmed by 5 bases and J by 0 bases, 7 bases remained unmatched. Here the CDR3 reads CASSPGTVLSGNTIYF. CDR3 DNA: TGTGCCAGTAGTCCCGGGACAGTACTCTCTGGAAACACCATATATTTT.

The chain joins TRBV7-9 to TRBJ2-4; weak D call: TRBD1 (5 bases). CDR3 length equals 15 residues. V was cut by 3 bases and J by 0 bases, with 9 bases left in between. Looked up from germline, CDR1 is SEHNR and CDR2 is FQNEAQ (reference sequence). The chain's CDR3 is CASSFPTVAKNIQYF. The CDR3 coding sequence is TGTGCCAGCAGCTTCCCGACAGTAGCCAAAAACATTCAGTACTTC.

The J gene is TRBJ1-3, the V gene TRBV2; unclear D gene. The CDR3 extends over 12 amino acids. The germline V and J ends were trimmed by 5 bases and 2 bases, with 4 bases remaining between them. Germline lookup yields CDR1 SNHLY and CDR2 FYNNEI. CDR3 sequence (DNA): TGTGCCAGCAGTCCAGCTGGAAACACCATATATTTT. It translates to CASSPAGNTIYF.

The chain employs TRBV9 and TRBJ2-3; 10 positions agree with TRBD2. The V gene's germline CDR1 is SGDLS and CDR2 YYNGEE. V was clipped by 3 bases and J by 10 bases; unmatched bases: 8. The CDR3 consists of 14 residues. This CDR3 is CASSGPLAGLAQYF. CDR3 nucleotide sequence: TGTGCCAGCAGCGGTCCACTAGCGGGGTTGGCGCAGTATTTT.

V gene TRBV5-4 combines with J gene TRBJ2-1, with 7 positions matching TRBD2. V lost 5 bases to trimming and J lost 5 bases; unmatched junction nucleotides: 4. Germline V gene data show CDR1 as SGHNT and CDR2 as YYREEE (reference sequence). The CDR3 sequence is 13 residues long. The CDR3: CASSSGTNNEQFF. The CDR3 region has the DNA TGTGCCAGCAGTTCCGGGACTAACAATGAGCAGTTCTTC.

V and J are TRBV6-4 and TRBJ1-1, with unresolved D. This CDR3 region has 15 residues. CDR1 and CDR2 (germline): MRHNA, SNTAGT. V was clipped by 3 bases and J by 5 bases, with 16 bases between them. CDR3 residues: CASSEAPEGRTEAFF. The CDR3 coding sequence is TGTGCCAGCAGTGAGGCCCCCGAGGGAAGGACTGAAGCTTTCTTT.

The chain's CDR3 is CASSRGWRGVTSTDTQYF. DNA for the CDR3: TGTGCCAGCAGCCGAGGGTGGCGGGGGGTGACTAGCACAGATACGCAGTATTTT. V usage is TRBV7-8 and J usage is TRBJ2-3; 8 bases fit TRBD2. Germline V gene lookup returns CDR1 SGHVS and CDR2 FQNEAQ. Losses at the gene ends were 5 bases for V and 0 bases for J; bases not matched to a gene: 13. The CDR3 totals 18 residues. Full variable domain (outside the CDR3, taken from reference TRBV7-8 and TRBJ2-3): GAGVSQSPRYKVAKRGQDVALRCDPISGHVSLFWYQQALGQGPEFLTYFQNEAQLDKSGLPSDRFFAERPEGSVSTLKIQRTQQEDSAVYLCASSRGWRGVTSTDTQYFGPGTRLTVL.

The genes are TRBV11-2 and TRBJ1-4, with 8 bases matching TRBD1. Germline V CDR1 and CDR2: SGHAT, FQNNGV. The CDR3 length is 14 residues. V lost 4 bases to trimming and J lost 8 bases; unmatched junction nucleotides: 6. The DNA for the CDR3 is TGTGCCAGCAGCTCCGGACAGGGAGGGGAAAAACTGTTTTTT. This encodes CASSSGQGGEKLFF.

The chain couples TRBV18 to TRBJ2-1; 8 nucleotides line up with TRBD2. The CDR3 totals 15 residues. Germline CDR1 KGHSH, CDR2 LQKENI. Unmatched junction bases numbered 6, after V lost 4 bases and J lost 4 bases. The CDR3 protein is CASSQSGGPYNEQFF. DNA for the CDR3: TGTGCCAGCTCACAATCGGGGGGGCCTTACAATGAGCAGTTCTTC.